This T cell receptor beta chain derives from a study of memory CD4+ T cells and cytomegalovirus serostatus. General study findings and limits: 67 of 164 known CMV-associated TCRbeta sequences appeared in CD4+ memory. The CMV-associated TCR signature appears largely within the CD4+ memory repertoire.

For this clone: Its antigen is unknown.

The sort gate was single viable CD3+CD4+CD8-CD45RO+ cells for memory CD4+ T cells. Positive selection with CD4 microbeads enriched total CD4+ T cells. In germline, CDR1 is LNHDA, CDR2 SQIVND (reference sequence). V was trimmed by 7 bases and J by 6 bases, leaving 16 bases between them. CDR3 size: 13 residues. In the original processing: After removing out-of-frame reads, 2,204,828 distinct TCRbeta sequences remained. The repertoire was sequenced with immunoSEQ multiplex PCR; TCRdb's copy has only in-frame clones and lacks some. That table supplies the V and J calls and clone size; D and trimming were determined from the DNA. The table lists 50,000 to 60,000 clones, more than 70% of them singletons.

The chain has TRBV19 and TRBJ2-7; the D gene is possibly TRBD2 (5 bases). The sample was memory CD4+ T cells from blood. The clonotype originates from an adult in good health and CMV-seropositive. The CDR3 nucleotides are TGTGCCAGTACTCCCACATTGAGCGGCGAGCAGTACTTC. The encoded protein is CASTPTLSGEQYF.